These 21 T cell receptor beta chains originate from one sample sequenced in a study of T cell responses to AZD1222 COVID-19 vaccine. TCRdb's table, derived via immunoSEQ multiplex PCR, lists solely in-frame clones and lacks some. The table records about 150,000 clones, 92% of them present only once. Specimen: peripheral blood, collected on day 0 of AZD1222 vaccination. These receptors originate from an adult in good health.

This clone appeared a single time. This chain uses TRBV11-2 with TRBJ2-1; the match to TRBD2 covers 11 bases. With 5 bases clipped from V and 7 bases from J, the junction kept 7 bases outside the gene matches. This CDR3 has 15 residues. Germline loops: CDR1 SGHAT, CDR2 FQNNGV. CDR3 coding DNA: TGTGCCAGCAGCCTCGGACTAGCGGGTCCGAATGAGCAGTTCTTC. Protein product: CASSLGLAGPNEQFF.

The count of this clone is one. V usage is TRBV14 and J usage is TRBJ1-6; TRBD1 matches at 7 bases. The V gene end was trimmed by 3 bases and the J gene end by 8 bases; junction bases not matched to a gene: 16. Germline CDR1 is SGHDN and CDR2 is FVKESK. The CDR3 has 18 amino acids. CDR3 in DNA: TGTGCCAGCAGCCACCTTCAGGGGGGGAACGCACCTTATTCACCCCTCCACTTT. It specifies CASSHLQGGNAPYSPLHF.

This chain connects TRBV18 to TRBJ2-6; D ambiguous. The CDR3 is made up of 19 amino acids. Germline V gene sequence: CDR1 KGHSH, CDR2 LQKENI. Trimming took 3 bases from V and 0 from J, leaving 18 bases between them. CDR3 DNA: TGTGCCAGCTCACCTCCCCGCTCCGGACCCCTCTCTGGGGCCAACGTCCTGACTTTC. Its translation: CASSPPRSGPLSGANVLTF.

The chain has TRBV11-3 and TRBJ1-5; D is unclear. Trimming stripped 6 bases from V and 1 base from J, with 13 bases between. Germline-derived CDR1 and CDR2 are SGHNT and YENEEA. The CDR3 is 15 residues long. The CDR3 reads CASSLRFPSNQPQHF. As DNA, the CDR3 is TGTGCCAGCAGTTTGAGGTTCCCAAGCAATCAGCCCCAGCATTTT.

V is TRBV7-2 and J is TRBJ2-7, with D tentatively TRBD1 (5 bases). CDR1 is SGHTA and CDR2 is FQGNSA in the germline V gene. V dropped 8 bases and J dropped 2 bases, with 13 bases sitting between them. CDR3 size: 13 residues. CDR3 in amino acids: CASARTYTYEQYF. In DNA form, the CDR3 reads TGTGCCAGCGCAAGGACATACACCTACGAGCAGTACTTC.

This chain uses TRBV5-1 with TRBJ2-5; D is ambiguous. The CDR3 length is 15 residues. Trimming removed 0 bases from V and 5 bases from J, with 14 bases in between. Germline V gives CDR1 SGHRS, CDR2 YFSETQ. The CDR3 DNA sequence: TGCGCCAGCAGCTTGGCTAGTCGCAGGTTTGAGACCCAGTACTTC. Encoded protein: CASSLASRRFETQYF.

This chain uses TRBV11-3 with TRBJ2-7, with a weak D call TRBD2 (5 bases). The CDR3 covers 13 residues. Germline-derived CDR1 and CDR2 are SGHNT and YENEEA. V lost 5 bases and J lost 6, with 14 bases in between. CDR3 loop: CASSQKEVGEQYF. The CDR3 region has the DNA TGTGCCAGCAGCCAGAAGGAGGTGGGCGAGCAGTACTTC.

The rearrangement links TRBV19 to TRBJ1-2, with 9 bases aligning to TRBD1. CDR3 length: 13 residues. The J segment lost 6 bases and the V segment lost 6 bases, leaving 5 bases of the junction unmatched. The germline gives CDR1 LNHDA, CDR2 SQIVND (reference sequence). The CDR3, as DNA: TGTGCCAGTAGGTGGGACAGGGACAATGGCTACACCTTC. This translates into CASRWDRDNGYTF.

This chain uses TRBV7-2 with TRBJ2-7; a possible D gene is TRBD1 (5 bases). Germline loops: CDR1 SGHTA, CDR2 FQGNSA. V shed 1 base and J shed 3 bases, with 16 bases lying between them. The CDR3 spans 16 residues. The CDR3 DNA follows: TGTGCCAGCAGCTTAGAGTTGGGGCCCCTTGTCTACGAGCAGTACTTC. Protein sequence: CASSLELGPLVYEQYF.

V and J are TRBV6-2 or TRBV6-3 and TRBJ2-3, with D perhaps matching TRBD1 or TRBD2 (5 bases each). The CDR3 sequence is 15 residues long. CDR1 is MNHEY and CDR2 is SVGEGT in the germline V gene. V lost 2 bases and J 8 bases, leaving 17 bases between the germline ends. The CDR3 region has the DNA TGTGCCAGCAGTTACCGGCCACGGGACGGCGGTACGCAGTATTTT. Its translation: CASSYRPRDGGTQYF.

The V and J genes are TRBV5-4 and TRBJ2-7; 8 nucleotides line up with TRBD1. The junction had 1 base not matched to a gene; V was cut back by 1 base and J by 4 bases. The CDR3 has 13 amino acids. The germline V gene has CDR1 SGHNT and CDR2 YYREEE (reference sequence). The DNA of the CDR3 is TGTGCCAGCAGCTTGTACAGGGGGTACGAGCAGTACTTC. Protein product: CASSLYRGYEQYF.

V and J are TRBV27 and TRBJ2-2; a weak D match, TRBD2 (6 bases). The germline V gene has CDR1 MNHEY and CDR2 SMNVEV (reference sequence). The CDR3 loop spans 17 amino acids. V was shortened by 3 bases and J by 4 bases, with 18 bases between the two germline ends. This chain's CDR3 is CASSFEAPGRVTGELFF. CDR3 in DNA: TGTGCCAGCAGTTTTGAAGCACCCGGGAGAGTCACCGGGGAGCTGTTTTTT.

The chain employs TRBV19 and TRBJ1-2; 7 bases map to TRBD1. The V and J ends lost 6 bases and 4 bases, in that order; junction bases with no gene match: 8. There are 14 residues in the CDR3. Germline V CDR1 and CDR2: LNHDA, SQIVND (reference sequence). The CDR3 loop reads CASRVTGVTYGYTF. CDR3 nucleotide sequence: TGTGCCAGTAGGGTCACAGGGGTCACCTATGGCTACACCTTC.

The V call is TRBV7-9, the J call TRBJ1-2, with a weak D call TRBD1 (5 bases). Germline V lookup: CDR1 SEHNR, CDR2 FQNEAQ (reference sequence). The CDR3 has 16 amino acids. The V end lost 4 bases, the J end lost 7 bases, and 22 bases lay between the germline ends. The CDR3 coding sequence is TGTGCCAGCAGCTACCATACTGTGGTTAGGGACGGTGGCTACACCTTC. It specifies CASSYHTVVRDGGYTF.

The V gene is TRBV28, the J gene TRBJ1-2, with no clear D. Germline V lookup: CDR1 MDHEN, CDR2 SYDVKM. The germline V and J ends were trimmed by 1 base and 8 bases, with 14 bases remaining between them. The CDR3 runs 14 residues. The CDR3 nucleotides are TGTGCCAGCAGTTTATTACGTCCTACCAACGGCTACACCTTC. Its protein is CASSLLRPTNGYTF.

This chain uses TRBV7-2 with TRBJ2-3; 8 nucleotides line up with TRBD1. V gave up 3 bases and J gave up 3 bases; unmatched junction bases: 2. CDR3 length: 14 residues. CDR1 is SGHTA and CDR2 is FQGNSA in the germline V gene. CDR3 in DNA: TGTGCCAGCAGCTTTCAGGGGGCAACAGATACGCAGTATTTT. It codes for CASSFQGATDTQYF.

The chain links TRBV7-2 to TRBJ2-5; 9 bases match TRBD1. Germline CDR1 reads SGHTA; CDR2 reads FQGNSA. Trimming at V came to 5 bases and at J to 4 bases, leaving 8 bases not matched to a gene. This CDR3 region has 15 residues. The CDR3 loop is CASSNGQGITETQYF. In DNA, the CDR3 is TGTGCCAGCAGCAACGGACAGGGGATTACAGAGACCCAGTACTTC.

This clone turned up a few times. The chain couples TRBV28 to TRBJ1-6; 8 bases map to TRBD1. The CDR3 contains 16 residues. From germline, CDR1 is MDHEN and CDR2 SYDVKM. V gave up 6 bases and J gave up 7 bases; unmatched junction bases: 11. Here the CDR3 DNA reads TGTGCCAGCAGCACACCCCGGACAGGGAACAATTCACCCCTCCACTTT. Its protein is CASSTPRTGNNSPLHF. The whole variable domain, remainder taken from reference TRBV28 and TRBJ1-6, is DVKVTQSSRYLVKRTGEKVFLECVQDMDHENMFWYRQDPGLGLRLIYFSYDVKMKEKGDIPEGYSVSREKKERFSLILESASTNQTSMYLCASSTPRTGNNSPLHFGNGTRLTVT.

As DNA, the CDR3 is TGTGCCAGCTCACCGATTGGGAATGAAGCTTTCTTT. This encodes CASSPIGNEAFF. The V and J genes are TRBV18 and TRBJ1-1, with D unresolved. V was cut by 3 bases and J by 7 bases, with 9 bases left in between. Looked up from germline, CDR1 is KGHSH and CDR2 is LQKENI. The CDR3 is made up of 12 amino acids.

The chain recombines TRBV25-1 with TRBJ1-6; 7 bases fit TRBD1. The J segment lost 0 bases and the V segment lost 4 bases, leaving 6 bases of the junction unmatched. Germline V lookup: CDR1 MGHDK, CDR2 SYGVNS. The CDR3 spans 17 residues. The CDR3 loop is CASSGPDRSSYNSPLHF. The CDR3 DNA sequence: TGTGCCAGCAGTGGACCGGACAGGAGCTCCTATAATTCACCCCTCCACTTT.

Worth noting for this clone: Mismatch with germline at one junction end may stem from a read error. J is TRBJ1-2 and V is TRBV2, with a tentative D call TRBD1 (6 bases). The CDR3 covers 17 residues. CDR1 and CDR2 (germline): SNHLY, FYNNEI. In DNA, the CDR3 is TGTGCCAGCAATGAACCGGGACATCCCACCAGGAACTATGGCTACACCTTC. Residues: CASNEPGHPTRNYGYTF.